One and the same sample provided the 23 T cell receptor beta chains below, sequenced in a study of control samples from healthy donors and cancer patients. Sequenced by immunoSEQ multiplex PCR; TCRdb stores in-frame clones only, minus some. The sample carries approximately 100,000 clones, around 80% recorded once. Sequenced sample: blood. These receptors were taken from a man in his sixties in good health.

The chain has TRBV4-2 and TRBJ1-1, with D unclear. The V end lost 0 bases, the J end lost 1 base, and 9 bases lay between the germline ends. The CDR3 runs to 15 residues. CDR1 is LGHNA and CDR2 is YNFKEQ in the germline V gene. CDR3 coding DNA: TGTGCCAGCAGCCAAGATTGGCAGACGAACACTGAAGCTTTCTTT. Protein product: CASSQDWQTNTEAFF.

The CDR3 protein is CASSERFGRGPPVNTEAFF. In nucleotides, the CDR3 is TGTGCCAGCAGTGAAAGGTTCGGTAGAGGACCACCGGTGAACACTGAAGCTTTCTTT. V is TRBV2 and J is TRBJ1-1; D is undetermined. With 2 bases removed from V and 0 bases from J, the gap between germline ends came to 22 bases. Germline V CDR1 and CDR2: SNHLY, FYNNEI. This CDR3 has 19 residues.

The chain's CDR3 is CASSPRELPGTDTQYF. DNA of the CDR3: TGTGCCAGCAGTCCACGAGAACTTCCCGGCACAGATACGCAGTATTTT. This sequence joins TRBV7-8 and TRBJ2-3; D is uncertain. V lost 6 bases to trimming and J lost 1 base, with 17 bases between them. CDR1 and CDR2 (germline): SGHVS, FQNEAQ. The CDR3 consists of 16 residues.

This CDR3 is CASSFTGSGNQPQHF. The CDR3 bases are TGTGCCAGCAGTTTTACAGGGTCGGGCAATCAGCCCCAGCATTTT. The genes are TRBV6-2 or TRBV6-3 and TRBJ1-5; D might be TRBD1 (6 bases). Per the germline V gene, CDR1 is MNHEY and CDR2 is SVGEGT. Trimming removed 4 bases at V and 2 bases at J, with 12 bases between. The CDR3 is made up of 15 amino acids.

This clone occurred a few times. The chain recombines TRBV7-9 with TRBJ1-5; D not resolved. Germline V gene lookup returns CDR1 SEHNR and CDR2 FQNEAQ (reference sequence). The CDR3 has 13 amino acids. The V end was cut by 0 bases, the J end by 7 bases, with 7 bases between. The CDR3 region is CASSLAQEQPQHF. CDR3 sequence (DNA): TGTGCCAGCAGCTTAGCGCAAGAACAGCCCCAGCATTTT.

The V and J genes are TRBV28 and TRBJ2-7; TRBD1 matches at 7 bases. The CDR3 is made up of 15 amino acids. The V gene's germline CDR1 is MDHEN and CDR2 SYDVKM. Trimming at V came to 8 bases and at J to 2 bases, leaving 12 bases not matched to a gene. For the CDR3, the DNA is TGTGCCAGCGTGGATAAACGACAGGGCCCCTACGAGCAGTACTTC. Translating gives CASVDKRQGPYEQYF.

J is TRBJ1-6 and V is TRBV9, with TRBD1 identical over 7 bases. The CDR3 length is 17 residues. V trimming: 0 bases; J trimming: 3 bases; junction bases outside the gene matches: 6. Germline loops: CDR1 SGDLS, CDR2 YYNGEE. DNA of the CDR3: TGTGCCAGCAGCGTAGGTCCAGGGGGAGGCTATAATTCACCCCTCCACTTT. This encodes CASSVGPGGGYNSPLHF.

CDR3 protein: CASALVRRNSPLHF. CDR3 nucleotide sequence: TGCGCCAGCGCATTGGTTCGTCGGAATTCACCCCTCCACTTT. V gene TRBV5-1 combines with J gene TRBJ1-6; D not resolved. This CDR3 is built from 14 residues. The V and J ends lost 7 bases and 7 bases respectively, with 15 bases between them. CDR1 and CDR2 (germline): SGHRS, YFSETQ.

This chain's CDR3 is CASSQDPTWLLATNEKLFF. CDR3 coding DNA: TGTGCCAGCAGCCAAGACCCTACATGGTTGCTTGCAACTAATGAAAAACTGTTTTTT. The V call is TRBV3-1 (or the pseudogene TRBV3-2), the J call TRBJ1-4, with unresolved D. The germline CDR1 and CDR2 sequences are LGHDT and YNNKEL (reference sequence). The CDR3 has 19 residues. Trimming removed 0 bases at V and 0 bases at J, with 17 bases between.

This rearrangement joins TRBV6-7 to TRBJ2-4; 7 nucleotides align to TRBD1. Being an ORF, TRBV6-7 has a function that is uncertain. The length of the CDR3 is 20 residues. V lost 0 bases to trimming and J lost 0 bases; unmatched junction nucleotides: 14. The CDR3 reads CASSYSDRRTEAEAKNIQYF. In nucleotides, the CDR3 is TGTGCCAGCAGTTACTCGGACAGGAGGACTGAGGCCGAAGCCAAAAACATTCAGTACTTC.

CDR3 amino acids: CASVEGYGNTIYF. The CDR3 nucleotides read TGTGCCAGCGTGGAGGGCTATGGAAACACCATATATTTT. The chain recombines TRBV7-9 with TRBJ1-3, with D hard to call. CDR3 size: 13 residues. Germline loops: CDR1 SEHNR, CDR2 FQNEAQ (reference sequence). Trimming stripped 8 bases from V and 3 bases from J, with 11 bases between.

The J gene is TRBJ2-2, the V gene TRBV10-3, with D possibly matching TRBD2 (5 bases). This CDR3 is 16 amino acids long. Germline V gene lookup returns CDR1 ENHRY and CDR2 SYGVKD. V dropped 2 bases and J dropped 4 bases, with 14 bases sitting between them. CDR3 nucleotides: TGTGCCATCAGTGAGCACGGGGTGACGGGCACCGGGGAGCTGTTTTTT. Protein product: CAISEHGVTGTGELFF.

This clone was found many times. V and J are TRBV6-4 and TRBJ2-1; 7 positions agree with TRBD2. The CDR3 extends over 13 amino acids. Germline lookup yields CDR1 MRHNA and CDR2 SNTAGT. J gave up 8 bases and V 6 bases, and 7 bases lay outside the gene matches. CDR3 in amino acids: CASSPTSEHEQFF. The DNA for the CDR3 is TGTGCCAGCAGCCCCACTAGCGAGCATGAGCAGTTCTTC.

This chain's CDR3 is CASSSPGDQPQHF. CDR3 nucleotides: TGTGCCAGCTCCTCGCCCGGCGATCAGCCCCAGCATTTT. This chain uses TRBV12-3 or TRBV12-4 with TRBJ1-5; D uncertain. V lost 8 bases and J lost 5, with 13 bases in between. The CDR3 is 13 amino acids.

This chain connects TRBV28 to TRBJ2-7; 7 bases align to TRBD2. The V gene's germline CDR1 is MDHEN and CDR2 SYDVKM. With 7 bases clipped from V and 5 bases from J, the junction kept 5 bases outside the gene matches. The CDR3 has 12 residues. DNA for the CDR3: TGTGCCAGCATCGGGAGGCCCCACGAGCAGTACTTC. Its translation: CASIGRPHEQYF. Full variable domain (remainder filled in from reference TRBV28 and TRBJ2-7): DVKVTQSSRYLVKRTGEKVFLECVQDMDHENMFWYRQDPGLGLRLIYFSYDVKMKEKGDIPEGYSVSREKKERFSLILESASTNQTSMYLCASIGRPHEQYFGPGTRLTVT.

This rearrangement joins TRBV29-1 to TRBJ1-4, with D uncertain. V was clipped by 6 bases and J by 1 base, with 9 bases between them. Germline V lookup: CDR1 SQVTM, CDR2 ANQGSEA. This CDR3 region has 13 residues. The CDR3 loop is CSVALGTNEKLFF. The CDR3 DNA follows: TGCAGCGTCGCTTTAGGAACTAATGAAAAACTGTTTTTT.

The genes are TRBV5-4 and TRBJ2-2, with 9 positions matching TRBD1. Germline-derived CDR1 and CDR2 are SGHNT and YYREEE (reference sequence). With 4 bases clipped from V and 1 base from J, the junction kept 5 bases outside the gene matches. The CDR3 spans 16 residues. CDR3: CASSRTGAMNTGELFF. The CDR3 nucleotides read TGTGCCAGCAGCAGGACAGGGGCCATGAACACCGGGGAGCTGTTTTTT.

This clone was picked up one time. The CDR3 loop is CASSLGPDAGTEAFF. CDR3 nucleotides: TGTGCCAGCAGCCTCGGACCGGACGCGGGCACTGAAGCTTTCTTT. The chain couples TRBV11-2 to TRBJ1-1; D is unclear. The V end was cut by 5 bases, the J end by 4 bases, with 17 bases between. This CDR3 comprises 15 residues. Germline CDR1 SGHAT, CDR2 FQNNGV.

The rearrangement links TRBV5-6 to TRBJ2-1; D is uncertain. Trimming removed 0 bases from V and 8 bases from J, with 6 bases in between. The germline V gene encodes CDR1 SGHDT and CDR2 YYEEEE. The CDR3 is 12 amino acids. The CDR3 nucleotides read TGTGCCAGCAGCTTGGAAGATCATGAGCAGTTCTTC. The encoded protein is CASSLEDHEQFF.

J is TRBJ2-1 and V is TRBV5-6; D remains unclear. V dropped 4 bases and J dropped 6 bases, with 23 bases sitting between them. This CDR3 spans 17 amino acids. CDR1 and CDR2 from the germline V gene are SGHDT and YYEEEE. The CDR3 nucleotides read TGTGCCAGCAGCCCGCTGGTCCCGGCCCGAGAGGCCAATGAGCAGTTCTTC. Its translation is CASSPLVPAREANEQFF.

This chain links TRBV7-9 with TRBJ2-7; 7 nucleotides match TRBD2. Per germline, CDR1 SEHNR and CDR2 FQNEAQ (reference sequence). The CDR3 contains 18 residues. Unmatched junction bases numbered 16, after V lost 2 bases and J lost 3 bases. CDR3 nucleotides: TGTGCCAGCAGCTTATCCGGGGGAGGGGCCGCCACTTACTACGAGCAGTACTTC. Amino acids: CASSLSGGGAATYYEQYF.

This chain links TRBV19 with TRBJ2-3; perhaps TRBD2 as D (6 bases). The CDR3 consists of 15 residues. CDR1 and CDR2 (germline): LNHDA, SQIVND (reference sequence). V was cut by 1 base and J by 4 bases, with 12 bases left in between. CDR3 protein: CASSIGGVSADTQYF. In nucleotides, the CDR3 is TGTGCCAGTAGTATAGGGGGGGTCTCGGCAGATACGCAGTATTTT.

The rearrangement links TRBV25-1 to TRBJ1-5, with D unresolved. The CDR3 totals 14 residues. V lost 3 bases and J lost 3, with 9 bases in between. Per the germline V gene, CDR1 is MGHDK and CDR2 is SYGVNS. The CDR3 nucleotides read TGTGCCAGCAGTGAGGCGGGAGACAATCAGCCCCAGCATTTT. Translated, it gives CASSEAGDNQPQHF. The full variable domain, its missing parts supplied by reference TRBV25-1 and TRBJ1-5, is EADIYQTPRYLVIGTGKKITLECSQTMGHDKMYWYQQDPGMELHLIHYSYGVNSTEKGDLSSESTVSRIRTEHFPLTLESARPSHTSQYLCASSEAGDNQPQHFGDGTRLSIL.